The entry below describes one TCR beta chain. Other DNA variants within this sample encode the same CDR3. The entry originates in a study of blood T cell repertoires in COVID-19. In the original workflow: Scientists estimated how many nucleated cells there were by amplifying reference gene primers. Method: immunoSEQ multiplex PCR; TCRdb's copy keeps in-frame clones and lacks some. V, J and clone size derive from that table, while D and trimming were established from the DNA sequence. The sample contains about 94,000 clones, roughly 80% of which appear only once. The sequencing sample was made of peripheral blood. The sequence was collected from a human donor in a cohort sampled during active COVID-19.

Written as DNA, the CDR3 is TGTGCCGGGGGGGCCGCTACGGAAGGCTACACCTTC. It yields the protein CAGGAATEGYTF. The rearrangement links TRBV28 to TRBJ1-2, with TRBD1 as a possible D gene (6 bases). Trimming pared 11 bases from V and 8 bases from J, leaving 18 bases between. This CDR3 is 12 amino acids long. CDR1 is MDHEN, CDR2 SYDVKM, per germline.